Listed below are T cell receptor beta chains from one sample, sequenced in a study of shared clonotypes between healthy human individuals. Clones were sequenced by immunoSEQ multiplex PCR, and TCRdb holds only the in-frame ones, with some missing. The sample holds about 490,000 clones, approximately 82% seen once. The sequenced sample consisted of PBMCs. The source is a woman in her thirties or forties in good health. Some clones in this sample may be carry-over from other donors' samples. Both conserved end residues are part of each CDR3. The D gene is left open where the match is weak. The listing skips clone size in some rows; elsewhere it reads once, few, many or a size class.

clone_size	d_call	v_call	j_call	cdr3_aa	cdr3_nt
-	TRBD1	TRBV7-8	TRBJ2-1	CASSPSTGRNEQFF	TGTGCCAGCAGCCCGTCGACAGGGCGCAATGAGCAGTTCTTC
-	-	TRBV5-4	TRBJ2-7	CASSFMAYEQYF	TGTGCCAGCAGCTTCATGGCGTACGAGCAGTACTTC
-	-	TRBV5-1	TRBJ2-1	CASSLAELDRRNEQFF	TGCGCCAGCAGCTTGGCCGAGCTAGATAGGAGGAATGAGCAGTTCTTC
-	-	TRBV30	TRBJ1-1	CAWSLRTGVNTEAFF	TGTGCCTGGAGTTTGAGAACAGGCGTGAACACTGAAGCTTTCTTT
-	TRBD2	TRBV7-2	TRBJ2-3	CASSHRLAGEGTQYF	TGTGCCAGCAGCCATCGACTAGCGGGAGAGGGAACGCAGTATTTT
few	TRBD1	TRBV28	TRBJ2-5	CASSLTTGGWETQYF	TGTGCCAGCAGTTTGACAACAGGGGGCTGGGAGACCCAGTACTTC
-	-	TRBV4-1	TRBJ2-7	CASSQGYVLGSYEQYF	TGCGCCAGCAGCCAAGGGTACGTTCTTGGTTCCTACGAGCAGTACTTC
-	-	TRBV6-6	TRBJ1-5	CASSYLTENQPQHF	TGTGCCAGCAGTTACTTGACCGAAAATCAGCCCCAGCATTTT
once	TRBD2	TRBV6-4	TRBJ2-7	CASSDSRELDDEQYF	TGTGCCAGCAGTGACTCGCGGGAGTTGGATGACGAGCAGTACTTC
-	TRBD2	TRBV18	TRBJ2-7	CASSPTSGASYEQYF	TGTGCCAGCTCTCCGACTAGCGGGGCCTCCTACGAGCAGTACTTC
-	TRBD2	TRBV9	TRBJ2-3	CASSKTSGSVSTDTQYF	TGTGCCAGCAGCAAGACTAGCGGGAGTGTAAGCACAGATACGCAGTATTTT
-	TRBD2	TRBV5-1	TRBJ2-2	CASSSPSGRSTGELFF	TGCGCCAGCAGCTCCCCTAGCGGGAGAAGCACCGGGGAGCTGTTTTTT
-	-	TRBV11-2	TRBJ2-5	CASSRGRTETQYF	TGTGCCAGCAGTCGTGGACGAACGGAGACCCAGTACTTC
-	-	TRBV7-9	TRBJ2-1	CASSLKTSPYNEQFF	TGTGCCAGCAGCCTGAAAACCAGTCCCTACAATGAGCAGTTCTTC
few	-	TRBV30	TRBJ1-2	CAWSDTRDNYTF	TGTGCCTGGAGCGACACCAGGGATAACTACACCTTC
-	TRBD1	TRBV2	TRBJ1-6	CASSKPRTGWNWALHF	TGTGCCAGCAGCAAACCGCGGACAGGGTGGAATTGGGCCCTCCACTTT
-	-	TRBV15	TRBJ2-7	CATSRGGGGTSYEQYF	TGTGCCACCAGCAGAGGTGGAGGGGGAACTTCCTACGAGCAGTACTTC
-	-	TRBV18	TRBJ2-1	CASSPLDEQFF	TGTGCCAGCTCACCACTGGATGAGCAGTTCTTC
-	-	TRBV19	TRBJ1-2	CATRGGTAYGYTF	TGTGCCACCAGGGGAGGGACGGCATATGGCTACACCTTC
once	-	TRBV6-6	TRBJ2-1	CATMTGTGGNEQFF	TGTGCCACGATGACCGGGACTGGGGGCAATGAGCAGTTCTTC